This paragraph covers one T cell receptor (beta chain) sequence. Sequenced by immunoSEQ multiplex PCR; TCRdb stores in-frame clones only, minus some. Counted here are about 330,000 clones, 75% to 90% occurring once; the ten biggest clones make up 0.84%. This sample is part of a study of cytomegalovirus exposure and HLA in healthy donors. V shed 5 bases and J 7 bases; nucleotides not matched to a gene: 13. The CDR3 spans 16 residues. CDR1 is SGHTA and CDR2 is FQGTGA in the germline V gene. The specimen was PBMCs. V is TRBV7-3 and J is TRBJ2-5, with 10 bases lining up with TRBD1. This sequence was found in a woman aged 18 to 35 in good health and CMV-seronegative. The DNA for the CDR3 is TGTGCCAGCAGCCAGTCTGGGACAGGGGATAGCGGGACCCAGTACTTC. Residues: CASSQSGTGDSGTQYF.